This T cell receptor beta chain was recovered during a study of technical replicates of blood from a few donors. The method was immunoSEQ multiplex PCR; TCRdb's version includes in-frame clones alone and lacks a portion of them. Among more than 90,000 clones listed, approximately 95% were seen once. Germline CDR1 SQVTM, CDR2 ANQGSEA. This CDR3 has 14 amino acids. Trimming took 6 bases from V and 5 from J; bases not matched to a gene: 6. Sequencing was performed on T cells isolated from PBMCs. The chain recombines TRBV29-1 with TRBJ1-5, with 11 bases aligning to TRBD1. The TCR originated in a human donor in good health. The CDR3 sequence is CSVAGQGADQPQHF. CDR3 nucleotides: TGCAGCGTCGCTGGACAGGGGGCTGATCAGCCCCAGCATTTT.